This T cell receptor beta chain was obtained from a study of blood T cell repertoires in COVID-19. Study information: Samples taken during acute and convalescent COVID-19 were collected in the United States, Italy and Spain.

Per the original data handling: Using reference gene primer amplification, nucleated cell counts were estimated. TCRdb keeps only in-frame clones here, not all; method: immunoSEQ multiplex PCR. That table furnishes V, J and clone size, whereas the DNA furnished D and trimming. The sample records some 160,000 clones, over 80% being singletons. This CDR3 is built from 14 residues. CDR1 MDHEN and CDR2 SYDVKM come from the germline V gene. V was clipped by 5 bases and J by 2 bases, with 12 bases between them. The source material was peripheral blood. This sequence joins TRBV28 and TRBJ2-5, with unresolved D. The sequence derives from a man between 65 and 80 years old who had recovered from COVID-19. This chain's CDR3 is CASSPPEWQETQYF. In nucleotides, the CDR3 is TGTGCCAGCAGTCCCCCGGAGTGGCAAGAGACCCAGTACTTC.